One sample yielded the 24 T cell receptor beta chains listed below, sequenced in a study of low-dose radiotherapy and immunotherapy resistance in tumors. Both TCRalpha and TCRbeta chains were reverse transcribed with V-gene-specific primers. The authors amplified TCRs for 20 PCR cycles with a constant-region primer and a V-primer adapter. TCRdb used MiXCR to reprocess the reads, holding one entry per CDR3 protein. The repertoire holds about 60,000 distinct CDR3 sequences, with around 25% as singletons. Noted time point: before trial treatment. The material was PBMCs, obtained before treatment. These receptors all stem from a male donor with prostate cancer.

This clonotype has at least ten counts. The chain couples TRBV5-4 to TRBJ2-4, with D possibly being TRBD1 or TRBD2 (5 bases each). Between the trimmed V and J ends, which lost 4 bases and 3 bases, there was a span of 17 bases. The CDR3 extends over 16 amino acids. In germline, CDR1 is SGHNT, CDR2 YYREEE (reference sequence). The CDR3 DNA sequence: TGTGCCAGCAGCCAAGTAGGGGACCTGGGCAAAAACATTCAGTACTTC. Translated, it gives CASSQVGDLGKNIQYF.

In its sample, this clonotype was seen many times. This sequence joins TRBV18 and TRBJ2-7; the D is unclear. CDR1 is KGHSH, CDR2 LQKENI, per germline. The ends were cut back, 0 bases at V and 0 bases at J, with 6 bases in the middle. The CDR3 totals 14 residues. The DNA of the CDR3 is TGTGCCAGCTCACCACCGGTCCACTCCTACGAGCAGTACTTC. It yields the protein CASSPPVHSYEQYF.

This clonotype was found many times. This chain joins TRBV28 and TRBJ2-2; 7 nucleotides align to TRBD1. From germline, CDR1 is MDHEN and CDR2 SYDVKM. This CDR3 region has 19 residues. V trimming: 5 bases; J trimming: 6 bases; junction bases outside the gene matches: 21. CDR3 sequence: CASSGRIDRDTGISGELFF. The CDR3 nucleotides are TGTGCCAGCAGTGGCAGGATCGACAGGGACACAGGAATATCCGGGGAGCTGTTTTTT.

This clonotype was recorded many times. The rearrangement joins TRBV6-6 to TRBJ2-1, with TRBD2 matching over 11 bases. V gave up 0 bases and J gave up 4 bases; unmatched junction bases: 8. The V gene's germline CDR1 is MNHNY and CDR2 SVGAGI (reference sequence). The CDR3 covers 18 residues. CDR3 sequence (DNA): TGTGCCAGCAGTTACTCTAGCGGGGGGGCCGGTCCTTACAATGAGCAGTTCTTC. This codes for CASSYSSGGAGPYNEQFF.

J is TRBJ2-1 and V is TRBV12-3 or TRBV12-4; possibly TRBD1 for D (6 bases). The V end lost 5 bases, the J end lost 0 bases, and 11 bases lay between the germline ends. The CDR3 sequence is 15 residues long. As DNA, the CDR3 is TGTGCCAGCAGTGCGACAGGACGCTCCTACAATGAGCAGTTCTTC. Protein sequence: CASSATGRSYNEQFF.

This clonotype was found a few times. V and J are TRBV6-5 and TRBJ1-2, with 11 nucleotides matching TRBD1. Trimming took 5 bases from V and 4 from J; bases not matched to a gene: 12. Germline V gene sequence: CDR1 MNHEY, CDR2 SVGAGI. The CDR3 has 17 amino acids. The CDR3 nucleotides are TGTGCCAGCAGTAAAACTCGGACAGGGGGCGAGGGCTATGGCTACACCTTC. Translated, it gives CASSKTRTGGEGYGYTF.

This clonotype has ten or more counts. The gene calls are TRBV30 and TRBJ1-5; 7 bases map to TRBD1. Germline assignment: CDR1 GTSNPN and CDR2 SVGIG (reference sequence). Losses at the gene ends were 3 bases for V and 3 bases for J; bases not matched to a gene: 8. This CDR3 is 15 amino acids long. CDR3 in amino acids: CAWSRMGQLNQPQHF. DNA of the CDR3: TGTGCCTGGAGCCGAATGGGACAGCTCAATCAGCCCCAGCATTTT.

This clonotype has ten or more counts. This chain uses TRBV4-1 with TRBJ2-7, with D perhaps assigned TRBD1 or TRBD2 (5 bases each). Trimming removed 3 bases from V and 6 bases from J, with 15 bases in between. Germline assignment: CDR1 MGHRA and CDR2 YSYEKL. The CDR3 is 14 amino acids. As DNA, the CDR3 is TGCGCCAGCAGCCAGGCAGGGACCCCCCTCGAGCAGTACTTC. Translation: CASSQAGTPLEQYF.

This clonotype was seen just once. The chain is built from TRBV27 and TRBJ2-4; possibly TRBD2 for D (7 bases). Deletions cut 5 bases from V and 1 base from J, with 15 bases between. Per the germline V gene, CDR1 is MNHEY and CDR2 is SMNVEV (reference sequence). There are 16 residues in the CDR3. CDR3 sequence (DNA): TGTGCCAGCAGTGGTGGAGGGGGGGGGGCCAAAAACATTCAGTACTTC. Residues: CASSGGGGGAKNIQYF.

This clonotype was counted at least ten times. V usage is TRBV27 and J usage is TRBJ2-5, with a weak D call TRBD2 (5 bases). Trimming pared 4 bases from V and 1 base from J, leaving 22 bases between. CDR1 and CDR2 from the germline V gene are MNHEY and SMNVEV (reference sequence). CDR3 length: 18 residues. The CDR3 DNA follows: TGTGCCAGCAGTTCCCAGCCCCGGACGGGATCAGTCCAAGAGACCCAGTACTTC. It translates to CASSSQPRTGSVQETQYF.

This clonotype was observed many times. The chain combines TRBV9 with TRBJ2-2; TRBD2 matches at 8 bases. The junction had 7 bases not matched to a gene; V was cut back by 6 bases and J by 6 bases. Germline loops: CDR1 SGDLS, CDR2 YYNGEE. The CDR3 sequence is 14 residues long. CDR3 in amino acids: CASTLGGGPGELFF. Here the CDR3 DNA reads TGTGCCAGCACCCTCGGGGGGGGCCCCGGGGAGCTGTTTTTT. The full variable domain, in which reference TRBV9 and TRBJ2-2 provide the parts outside the CDR3, is DSGVTQTPKHLITATGQRVTLRCSPRSGDLSVYWYQQSLDQGLQFLIQYYNGEERAKGNILERFSAQQFPDLHSELNLSSLELGDSALYFCASTLGGGPGELFFGEGSRLTVL.

This clonotype was observed many times. This rearrangement joins TRBV15 to TRBJ1-3; D might be TRBD1 (5 bases). The CDR3 is made up of 16 amino acids. Trimming stripped 3 bases from V and 0 bases from J, with 12 bases between. From germline, CDR1 is LNHNV and CDR2 YYDKDF (reference sequence). CDR3 residues: CATSSARDGSGNTIYF. CDR3 sequence (DNA): TGTGCCACCAGCAGTGCCCGGGACGGCTCTGGAAACACCATATATTTT.

With respect to this clonotype: A far bigger clonotype differs at one base, so this is likely a read error. The chain links TRBV6-1 to TRBJ2-1; 7 positions agree with TRBD2. Germline trimming cut 7 bases from V and 10 bases from J; bases unmatched to any gene: 16. Germline CDR1 and CDR2: MNHNS and SASEGT. The CDR3 is made up of 15 amino acids. CDR3 amino acids: CASTPLEAGSYEQFF. In nucleotides, the CDR3 is TGTGCCAGCACCCCGCTAGAAGCGGGAAGCTACGAGCAGTTCTTC.

The table lists this clonotype with many counts. The chain combines TRBV29-1 with TRBJ2-2; 11 bases match TRBD2. After removal of 6 bases from V and 6 bases from J, the junction contained 6 bases not matched to a gene. From germline, CDR1 is SQVTM and CDR2 ANQGSEA. CDR3 size: 14 residues. As DNA, the CDR3 is TGCAGCGTCAGCGGACTAGCGGGTGCCGGGGAGCTGTTTTTT. This sequence encodes CSVSGLAGAGELFF.

This rearrangement joins TRBV4-2 to TRBJ2-2, with D possibly matching TRBD2 (5 bases). V was clipped by 0 bases and J by 2 bases, with 10 bases between them. Germline V gene sequence: CDR1 LGHNA, CDR2 YNFKEQ. The CDR3 is made up of 16 amino acids. DNA of the CDR3: TGTGCCAGCAGCCAAGATCACGGGGTAAACACCGGGGAGCTGTTTTTT. It codes for CASSQDHGVNTGELFF.

This chain uses TRBV27 with TRBJ2-7; perhaps TRBD2 as D (6 bases). Germline V CDR1 and CDR2: MNHEY, SMNVEV (reference sequence). The V end was cut by 6 bases, the J end by 6 bases, with 12 bases between. CDR3 length: 12 residues. CDR3 DNA sequence: TGTGCCAGCAGCCGAAGACTAGGCGAGCAGTACTTC. This sequence encodes CASSRRLGEQYF.

This clonotype is medium-sized. The chain couples TRBV5-4 to TRBJ2-7, with D maybe TRBD2 (6 bases). CDR1 and CDR2 (germline): SGHNT, YYREEE (reference sequence). The CDR3 spans 17 residues. V gave up 4 bases and J gave up 4 bases, with 24 bases separating them. For the CDR3, the DNA is TGTGCCAGCAGCGCCGCTTGGGGTGGAGGGGCAAGTTACGAGCAGTACTTC. Its translation is CASSAAWGGGASYEQYF.

This clonotype was recorded many times. The chain joins TRBV28 to TRBJ2-2; TRBD1 agrees at 11 bases. Germline lookup yields CDR1 MDHEN and CDR2 SYDVKM. This CDR3 has 15 residues. Germline trimming cut 6 bases from V and 11 bases from J; bases unmatched to any gene: 11. The CDR3 region is CASRGQGGGRRELFF. CDR3 nucleotide sequence: TGTGCCAGCAGGGGACAGGGGGGGGGTCGTCGCGAGCTGTTTTTT.

This clonotype was counted between two and nine times. This chain joins TRBV19 and TRBJ2-5; D is possibly TRBD1 (6 bases). Looked up from germline, CDR1 is LNHDA and CDR2 is SQIVND (reference sequence). Trimming stripped 3 bases from V and 2 bases from J, with 10 bases between. There are 14 residues in the CDR3. The CDR3 DNA reads as TGTGCCAGTAGTATGAGGGGGTCACAAGAGACCCAGTACTTC. It yields the protein CASSMRGSQETQYF.

Worth noting for this clonotype: This is likely an artifact of a read error, given a far larger clone one base away. Here the CDR3 omits its conserved ending phenylalanine or tryptophan, so a read error is the likely source. The chain has TRBV6-7 and TRBJ1-1; D is unclear. TRBV6-7 is an open reading frame, and its role is uncertain. The CDR3 runs 14 residues. V was shortened by 5 bases and J by 1 base, with 11 bases between the two germline ends. In DNA, the CDR3 is TGTGCCAGCAGTGAATTTGTGGAGAACACTGAAGCTTTCTTA. Its translation: CASSEFVENTEAFL.

The chain joins TRBV9 to TRBJ2-5, with TRBD2 identical over 7 bases. CDR3 length: 17 residues. V lost 4 bases, J lost 2 bases, and 14 bases stayed unmatched. Germline V gene data show CDR1 as SGDLS and CDR2 as YYNGEE. CDR3 nucleotide sequence: TGTGCCAGCAGCCGAGGAAGCGCGGGGGTCTTACAAGAGACCCAGTACTTC. It codes for CASSRGSAGVLQETQYF. Drawing the rest from reference TRBV9 and TRBJ2-5, the complete variable domain is DSGVTQTPKHLITATGQRVTLRCSPRSGDLSVYWYQQSLDQGLQFLIQYYNGEERAKGNILERFSAQQFPDLHSELNLSSLELGDSALYFCASSRGSAGVLQETQYFGPGTRLLVL.

The V call is TRBV5-1, the J call TRBJ1-3; D is unclear. Germline V lookup: CDR1 SGHRS, CDR2 YFSETQ. CDR3 length: 15 residues. The V end was cut by 0 bases, the J end by 0 bases, with 7 bases between. The CDR3 here is CASSLDTFSGNTIYF. The CDR3 DNA reads as TGCGCCAGCAGCTTGGACACCTTCTCTGGAAACACCATATATTTT.

This clonotype has a count of ten or more. This chain uses TRBV15 with TRBJ1-2; 8 bases align to TRBD1. The CDR3 has 15 amino acids. The V segment lost 0 bases and the J segment 4 bases; nucleotides outside the gene matches: 4. Looked up from germline, CDR1 is LNHNV and CDR2 is YYDKDF (reference sequence). The CDR3: CATSRDQGAGYGYTF. The DNA for the CDR3 is TGTGCCACCAGCAGAGATCAGGGGGCAGGCTATGGCTACACCTTC. Based on the CDR3 plus reference TRBV15 and TRBJ1-2, the full variable domain is DAMVIQNPRYQVTQFGKPVTLSCSQTLNHNVMYWYQQKSSQAPKLLFHYYDKDFNNEADTPDNFQSRRPNTSFCFLDIRSPGLGDTAMYLCATSRDQGAGYGYTFGSGTRLTVV.

This clonotype occurred many times. The chain uses TRBV29-1 and TRBJ2-7; D remains unclear. CDR1 and CDR2 (germline): SQVTM, ANQGSEA. The length of the CDR3 is 11 residues. V was pared by 2 bases and J by 5 bases, with 7 bases between. The CDR3 region has the DNA TGCAGCGTTGAAAACAGAAACGAGCAGTACTTC. Amino acids: CSVENRNEQYF.